Shown below are 25 T cell receptor beta chains from a single sample sequenced in a study of radiation and T cells in renal cell carcinoma. TCRdb keeps only in-frame clones here, not all; method: immunoSEQ multiplex PCR. The sample carries 150,000 or so clones, about 88% recorded once. The time point denotes: baseline pretreatment blood. Treatment reported: 15 Gy SBRT to primary tumor, nephrectomy 4 weeks later. The material sequenced was blood, taken from a patient whose treatment included radiotherapy and nephrectomy. Every receptor here comes from a woman aged 50 to 65 with renal cell carcinoma.

V is TRBV2 and J is TRBJ1-5; D is perhaps TRBD1 (5 bases). The germline CDR1 and CDR2 sequences are SNHLY and FYNNEI. There are 14 residues in the CDR3. Trimming left V 8 bases short and J 0 bases short, with 11 bases between. CDR3 protein: CASHRQNSNQPQHF. The CDR3 DNA reads TGTGCCAGCCACAGGCAAAATAGCAATCAGCCCCAGCATTTT.

The V gene is TRBV4-3, the J gene TRBJ1-1, with D possibly matching TRBD1 (5 bases). This CDR3 is 12 amino acids long. V lost 6 bases, J lost 6 bases, and 11 bases lay in between. Germline-derived CDR1 and CDR2 are LGHNA and YSLEER. The CDR3 is CASRGGTAEAFF. In DNA, the CDR3 is TGCGCCAGCAGGGGCGGGACGGCTGAAGCTTTCTTT.

This rearrangement joins TRBV7-9 to TRBJ1-4, with a possible D match to TRBD1 (5 bases). The CDR3 covers 16 residues. Between the trimmed V and J ends, which lost 1 base and 6 bases, there was a span of 15 bases. The germline CDR1 and CDR2 sequences are SEHNR and FQNEAQ (reference sequence). CDR3 nucleotides: TGTGCCAGCAGCTTAGGGGGACTCACGGTACATGAAAAACTGTTTTTT. Translated: CASSLGGLTVHEKLFF.

V and J are TRBV7-3 and TRBJ1-6, with D maybe TRBD1 (6 bases). This CDR3 region has 13 residues. The V end lost 4 bases, the J end lost 8 bases, and 9 bases lay between the germline ends. Germline-derived CDR1 and CDR2 are SGHTA and FQGTGA. CDR3 in amino acids: CASSYHRDSPLHF. DNA for the CDR3: TGTGCCAGCAGCTACCACAGGGATTCACCCCTCCACTTT.

The rearrangement links TRBV2 to TRBJ1-1; D call uncertain. This CDR3 region has 11 residues. Germline CDR1 SNHLY, CDR2 FYNNEI. The V end was cut by 7 bases, the J end by 1 base, with 4 bases between. The CDR3 region is CASTENTEAFF. The DNA for the CDR3 is TGTGCCAGCACGGAGAACACTGAAGCTTTCTTT. Supplemented by reference TRBV2 and TRBJ1-1, the full variable domain reads EPEVTQTPSHQVTQMGQEVILRCVPISNHLYFYWYRQILGQKVEFLVSFYNNEISEKSEIFDDQFSVERPDGSNFTLKIRSTKLEDSAMYFCASTENTEAFFGQGTRLTVV.

The chain recombines TRBV15 with TRBJ1-5; 7 bases agree with TRBD1. The junction had 6 bases not matched to a gene; V was cut back by 3 bases and J by 1 base. This CDR3 has 16 amino acids. Germline values: CDR1 LNHNV, CDR2 YYDKDF (reference sequence). DNA of the CDR3: TGTGCCACCAGCAGGCTTAGGGGGCTAAGCAATCAGCCCCAGCATTTT. This gives the protein CATSRLRGLSNQPQHF.

V is TRBV6-1 and J is TRBJ1-1; TRBD1 agrees at 7 bases. Trimming removed 6 bases from V and 4 bases from J; junction bases left unmatched: 8. The CDR3 is 14 amino acids. The germline V gene encodes CDR1 MNHNS and CDR2 SASEGT. The CDR3 sequence: CASRVDRVSTEAFF. The CDR3 DNA reads TGTGCCAGCAGGGTTGACAGGGTGAGCACTGAAGCTTTCTTT.

This chain links TRBV10-3 with TRBJ1-2; D gene unclear. Germline lookup yields CDR1 ENHRY and CDR2 SYGVKD. Trimming pared 4 bases from V and 4 bases from J, leaving 13 bases between. CDR3 length: 14 amino acids. CDR3 in DNA: TGTGCCATCAGTGTGGGAACAGCACTCTATGGCTACACCTTC. It translates to CAISVGTALYGYTF.

The CDR3 bases are TGTGCCAGCAGCTTGGGAGGATACGGAAACACCATATATTTT. It translates to CASSLGGYGNTIYF. This chain joins TRBV5-4 and TRBJ1-3; unclear D gene. Per germline, CDR1 SGHNT and CDR2 YYREEE (reference sequence). The CDR3 sequence is 14 residues long. V lost 0 bases and J lost 4, with 8 bases in between.

The genes are TRBV9 and TRBJ2-7, with 7 nucleotides matching TRBD2. Germline V gene sequence: CDR1 SGDLS, CDR2 YYNGEE. V shed 2 bases and J 4 bases; nucleotides not matched to a gene: 9. CDR3 length equals 15 residues. Here the CDR3 reads CASSVDVGTKYEQYF. The CDR3, as DNA: TGTGCCAGCAGCGTCGACGTCGGGACTAAGTACGAGCAGTACTTC.

The V call is TRBV7-8, the J call TRBJ1-1, with D unclear. Germline-derived CDR1 and CDR2 are SGHVS and FQNEAQ. The ends were cut back, 1 base at V and 1 base at J, with 7 bases in the middle. This CDR3 region has 14 residues. The CDR3 region is CASSLVHANTEAFF. The CDR3 coding sequence is TGTGCCAGCAGCTTAGTTCACGCGAACACTGAAGCTTTCTTT.

The chain links TRBV7-8 to TRBJ2-5; D is unclear. Trimming took off 6 bases at V and 4 bases at J, with 18 bases between the two ends. This CDR3 contains 15 residues. Looked up from germline, CDR1 is SGHVS and CDR2 is FQNEAQ. The CDR3 DNA is TGTGCCAGCAGATCATTAGTTTCTATTATAGAGACCCAGTACTTC. It codes for CASRSLVSIIETQYF.

The table lists this clone with a count of one. The rearrangement joins TRBV7-9 to TRBJ1-2; D perhaps matches TRBD1 (6 bases). V was clipped by 4 bases and J by 1 base, with 10 bases between them. The CDR3 covers 14 residues. The germline V gene encodes CDR1 SEHNR and CDR2 FQNEAQ (reference sequence). The CDR3 spells CASSYGQSNYGYTF. The CDR3 DNA reads as TGTGCCAGCAGCTATGGACAGAGTAACTATGGCTACACCTTC.

The CDR3 nucleotides are TGTGCCAGCAGGTCGACCGGGACTGACAGAAACACCATATATTTT. Translated: CASRSTGTDRNTIYF. V is TRBV7-9 and J is TRBJ1-3; maybe TRBD1 (5 bases). The CDR3 covers 15 residues. Germline V gives CDR1 SEHNR, CDR2 FQNEAQ (reference sequence). The V end was cut by 6 bases, the J end by 5 bases, with 17 bases between. Based on the CDR3 plus reference TRBV7-9 and TRBJ1-3, the full variable domain is DTGVSQNPRHKITKRGQNVTFRCDPISEHNRLYWYRQTLGQGPEFLTYFQNEAQLEKSRLLSDRFSAERPKGSFSTLEIQRTEQGDSAMYLCASRSTGTDRNTIYFGEGSWLTVV.

This clone was picked up one time. The chain has TRBV7-6 and TRBJ1-4; 9 nucleotides match TRBD1. The ends lost 6 bases at V and 7 bases at J; junction bases unmatched: 6. CDR3 length: 14 residues. From germline, CDR1 is SGHVS and CDR2 FNYEAQ. CDR3 loop: CASSPGTGFEKLFF. The CDR3, as DNA: TGTGCCAGCAGTCCCGGGACAGGGTTTGAAAAACTGTTTTTT.

This clone was seen only a few times. The V and J genes are TRBV18 and TRBJ1-4, with unresolved D. Germline-derived CDR1 and CDR2 are KGHSH and LQKENI. Trimming left V 6 bases short and J 8 bases short, with 22 bases between. The CDR3 has 16 amino acids. CDR3 in DNA: TGTGCCAGCTCGGTAAGAGAGGGATCCTCGGAAGAAAAACTGTTTTTT. As protein: CASSVREGSSEEKLFF.

V usage is TRBV6-6 and J usage is TRBJ1-4; TRBD1 aligns across 7 bases. V gave up 6 bases and J gave up 8 bases; unmatched junction bases: 9. The CDR3 covers 14 residues. CDR1 MNHNY and CDR2 SVGAGI come from the germline V gene (reference sequence). CDR3 in amino acids: CASSSRQGGEKLFF. CDR3 sequence (DNA): TGTGCCAGCAGCTCCCGACAGGGCGGGGAAAAACTGTTTTTT.

This rearrangement joins TRBV4-1 to TRBJ2-6; 7 nucleotides match TRBD1. Germline V gene lookup returns CDR1 MGHRA and CDR2 YSYEKL. CDR3 size: 19 residues. The J segment lost 0 bases and the V segment lost 0 bases, leaving 8 bases of the junction unmatched. DNA of the CDR3: TGCGCCAGCAGCCAAGATCGGGGACAGCTGCCCTCTGGGGCCAACGTCCTGACTTTC. It translates to CASSQDRGQLPSGANVLTF.

V and J are TRBV10-1 and TRBJ2-5, with D possibly TRBD2 on 6 matching bases. The CDR3 runs to 14 residues. Deletions cut 4 bases from V and 3 bases from J, with 12 bases between. Germline V lookup: CDR1 WNHNN, CDR2 SYGVQD (reference sequence). The CDR3 loop reads CASSVGGVEETQYF. CDR3 in DNA: TGCGCCAGCAGTGTTGGAGGGGTGGAAGAGACCCAGTACTTC.

The CDR3 sequence: CASSPFSGTSNEKLFF. CDR3 bases: TGCGCCAGCAGCCCCTTTTCGGGGACCTCTAATGAAAAACTGTTTTTT. The chain employs TRBV5-1 and TRBJ1-4; D is possibly TRBD1 (5 bases). This CDR3 is built from 16 residues. Germline lookup yields CDR1 SGHRS and CDR2 YFSETQ. The V gene lost 4 bases and the J gene lost 3 bases, with 16 bases spanning the gap.

This clone showed up just once. J is TRBJ1-6 and V is TRBV7-8, with unresolved D. Trimming shortened V by 0 bases and J by 4 bases, and 7 bases separated the two germline ends. The CDR3 is made up of 15 amino acids. Germline-derived CDR1 and CDR2 are SGHVS and FQNEAQ. CDR3 protein: CASSLARRYNSPLHF. CDR3 nucleotide sequence: TGTGCCAGCAGCTTAGCTCGTCGGTATAATTCACCCCTCCACTTT.

V is TRBV5-1 and J is TRBJ2-6; 9 bases are a match to TRBD1. This CDR3 is built from 16 residues. Germline V gene data show CDR1 as SGHRS and CDR2 as YFSETQ. Unmatched junction bases numbered 3, after V lost 2 bases and J lost 3 bases. The CDR3 nucleotides read TGCGCCAGCAGCTTACAGGGGGCGGGTGGGGCCAACGTCCTGACTTTC. Translation gives CASSLQGAGGANVLTF.

The rearrangement uses TRBV19 and TRBJ1-6, with D hard to call. Germline CDR1 is LNHDA and CDR2 is SQIVND (reference sequence). V gave up 7 bases and J gave up 7 bases, with 20 bases separating them. This CDR3 is 16 amino acids long. CDR3 in amino acids: CASTSPGGLYNSPLHF. CDR3 sequence (DNA): TGTGCCAGTACTTCACCGGGCGGATTGTACAATTCACCCCTCCACTTT.

The table lists this clone with a count of one. DNA for the CDR3: TGTGCCAGCAGCTTGGACGGGCAGGGGATTGGCTACACCTTC. Residues: CASSLDGQGIGYTF. The V gene is TRBV5-4, the J gene TRBJ1-2; a possible D gene is TRBD1 (6 bases). The CDR3 contains 14 residues. V gave up 0 bases and J gave up 7 bases, with 13 bases separating them. Germline V gene lookup returns CDR1 SGHNT and CDR2 YYREEE (reference sequence).

This clone has just one count. The chain combines TRBV7-2 with TRBJ2-5; 7 bases are a match to TRBD2. Per the germline V gene, CDR1 is SGHTA and CDR2 is FQGNSA. V trimming: 5 bases; J trimming: 5 bases; junction bases outside the gene matches: 11. The CDR3 is made up of 15 amino acids. Written as DNA, the CDR3 is TGTGCCAGCAGCCCGAGAGCGGGGCTCTGGGAGACCCAGTACTTC. This translates into CASSPRAGLWETQYF.